Below, 11 T cell receptor beta chains from the same sample are listed, as sequenced in a study of cytomegalovirus exposure and HLA in healthy donors. PCR amplification relied on 60 Vbeta primers (plus 13 Jbeta primers). Data came from immunoSEQ multiplex PCR; TCRdb stores just in-frame clones and leaves some out. Its listing shows 55,000 to 70,000 clones. Sample: PBMCs. All receptors derive from a female donor in good health and CMV-seropositive.

The chain is built from TRBV6-7 and TRBJ2-7, with D possibly matching TRBD1 (6 bases). TRBV6-7 is an open reading frame, and its role is uncertain. This CDR3 region has 14 residues. The germline V and J ends were trimmed by 1 base and 2 bases, with 9 bases remaining between them. CDR3 amino acids: CASSYWTEAYEQYF. For the CDR3, the DNA is TGTGCCAGCAGTTACTGGACAGAAGCCTACGAGCAGTACTTC.

The chain is built from TRBV5-5 and TRBJ1-1; D gene uncertain. The germline V gene has CDR1 SGHKS and CDR2 YYEKEE (reference sequence). V was clipped by 0 bases and J by 0 bases, with 9 bases between them. The CDR3 is 15 amino acids. This chain's CDR3 is CASSLGPVMNTEAFF. CDR3 DNA sequence: TGTGCCAGCAGCTTGGGTCCAGTGATGAACACTGAAGCTTTCTTT.

CDR3 region: CASSFGISPPDTQYF. CDR3 bases: TGTGCCAGCAGCTTCGGTATTTCCCCGCCAGATACGCAGTATTTT. The rearrangement joins TRBV7-8 to TRBJ2-3; no clear D gene. V lost 3 bases and J 4 bases, leaving 14 bases between the germline ends. Germline CDR1 SGHVS, CDR2 FQNEAQ. CDR3 length equals 15 residues.

The CDR3: CASSSLREDTQYF. CDR3 bases: TGTGCCAGCAGCTCACTCAGGGAAGATACGCAGTATTTT. The rearrangement uses TRBV7-2 and TRBJ2-3; TRBD1 might be the D (5 bases). The germline gives CDR1 SGHTA, CDR2 FQGNSA. The CDR3 length is 13 residues. V lost 4 bases and J 5 bases, leaving 10 bases between the germline ends.

The CDR3 sequence is CASSLVDREGNTIYF. The DNA for the CDR3 is TGTGCCAGCAGCTTAGTGGACAGGGAGGGCAACACCATATATTTT. The chain joins TRBV7-8 to TRBJ1-3; the match to TRBD1 covers 8 bases. Germline V lookup: CDR1 SGHVS, CDR2 FQNEAQ. The CDR3 covers 15 residues. The J segment lost 7 bases and the V segment lost 1 base, leaving 6 bases of the junction unmatched.

The genes are TRBV7-2 and TRBJ2-7; 10 bases fit TRBD1. The CDR3 is 15 residues long. J was trimmed by 2 bases and V by 4 bases; bases with no gene match: 5. The germline gives CDR1 SGHTA, CDR2 FQGNSA. CDR3 nucleotides: TGTGCCAGCAGCTCGTACGGACAGGGGGCCTACGAGCAGTACTTC. This sequence encodes CASSSYGQGAYEQYF.

The chain is built from TRBV5-4 and TRBJ1-1; 12 bases map to TRBD1. CDR3 length equals 15 residues. Looked up from germline, CDR1 is SGHNT and CDR2 is YYREEE (reference sequence). The V segment lost 4 bases and the J segment 8 bases; nucleotides outside the gene matches: 9. This CDR3 reads CASSRRGQGASEAFF. Here the CDR3 DNA reads TGTGCCAGCAGCAGGAGGGGACAGGGGGCATCCGAAGCTTTCTTT.

The chain has TRBV9 and TRBJ1-1; 9 bases fit TRBD1. Germline V gene sequence: CDR1 SGDLS, CDR2 YYNGEE. V shed 0 bases and J 8 bases; nucleotides not matched to a gene: 5. The CDR3 contains 14 residues. CDR3 region: CASSVGQGVREAFF. CDR3 DNA sequence: TGTGCCAGCAGCGTAGGACAGGGGGTACGGGAAGCTTTCTTT.

This rearrangement joins TRBV4-1 to TRBJ1-4, with 8 bases matching TRBD1. The V and J ends lost 6 bases and 5 bases, in that order; junction bases with no gene match: 5. Looked up from germline, CDR1 is MGHRA and CDR2 is YSYEKL. CDR3 length equals 14 residues. The chain's CDR3 is CASRRTGSNEKLFF. CDR3 in DNA: TGCGCCAGCAGAAGGACAGGGTCCAATGAAAAACTGTTTTTT.

The chain carries TRBV30 and TRBJ2-1; D is ambiguous. The CDR3 has 14 residues. CDR1 is GTSNPN, CDR2 SVGIG, per germline (reference sequence). V dropped 1 base and J dropped 7 bases, with 14 bases sitting between them. CDR3 sequence (DNA): TGTGCCTGGAGTGCCCCCAGTCAGTCGAATGAGCAGTTCTTC. Its protein product is CAWSAPSQSNEQFF.

The chain carries TRBV4-3 and TRBJ1-2; 8 nucleotides match TRBD1. Germline V CDR1 and CDR2: LGHNA, YSLEER. The V and J ends lost 4 bases and 4 bases, in that order; junction bases with no gene match: 11. The CDR3 consists of 16 residues. The CDR3, as DNA: TGCGCCAGCAGCCCAGGCACTACGGGACAGGCCTATGGCTACACCTTC. Its translation is CASSPGTTGQAYGYTF.